The 12 T cell receptor beta chains below were found in one sample sequenced in a study of untreated major depressive disorder. Some clones are missing from TCRdb's copy, which holds only in-frame ones; the method was immunoSEQ multiplex PCR. The data show just under 20,000 clones, with about 84% seen just once and approximately 0.82% held by the top ten. Sequenced: CD4+ T cells from PBMCs. The receptor set was obtained from a young woman in good health.

The chain joins TRBV5-1 to TRBJ1-1; 8 nucleotides agree with TRBD1. Germline V CDR1 and CDR2: SGHRS, YFSETQ. After removal of 0 bases from V and 4 bases from J, the junction contained 11 bases not matched to a gene. The CDR3 extends over 17 amino acids. The CDR3 reads CASSLEGGQGRFTEAFF. The CDR3 nucleotides are TGCGCCAGCAGCTTGGAAGGCGGACAGGGAAGATTCACTGAAGCTTTCTTT.

This CDR3 reads CASRLGQGNSYEQYF. For the CDR3, the DNA is TGTGCCAGCAGACTTGGACAGGGGAACTCCTACGAGCAGTACTTC. The chain is built from TRBV14 and TRBJ2-7; 9 bases match TRBD1. The CDR3 is 15 amino acids. Looked up from germline, CDR1 is SGHDN and CDR2 is FVKESK. Trimming cost V 6 bases and J 0 bases; bases outside gene matches: 6.

The chain is built from TRBV2 and TRBJ2-5; 13 bases are a match to TRBD2. V lost 6 bases and J lost 10; bases outside the gene matches: 5. This CDR3 comprises 13 residues. The V gene's germline CDR1 is SNHLY and CDR2 FYNNEI. The CDR3 nucleotides read TGTGCCAGCAGCATTGGGACTAGCGGGATCCAGTACTTC. Translation: CASSIGTSGIQYF.

The rearrangement links TRBV2 to TRBJ2-5; D possibly corresponds to TRBD2 (5 bases). CDR1 is SNHLY, CDR2 FYNNEI, per germline. This CDR3 comprises 14 residues. Trimming took off 2 bases at V and 5 bases at J, with 12 bases between the two ends. In nucleotides, the CDR3 is TGTGCCAGCAGTGAAAGCGGTAGTTGGGAGACCCAGTACTTC. Translated, it gives CASSESGSWETQYF.

This chain joins TRBV9 and TRBJ2-5; TRBD2 aligns across 14 bases. This CDR3 region has 16 residues. CDR1 and CDR2 from the germline V gene are SGDLS and YYNGEE. Losses at the gene ends were 5 bases for V and 0 bases for J; bases not matched to a gene: 3. Written as DNA, the CDR3 is TGTGCCAGCAGTAAGGGACTAGCGGGGGACCAAGAGACCCAGTACTTC. This translates into CASSKGLAGDQETQYF.

The V and J genes are TRBV5-6 and TRBJ1-1; D gene ambiguous. The V gene lost 3 bases and the J gene lost 1 base, with 10 bases spanning the gap. This CDR3 is 14 amino acids long. CDR1 is SGHDT, CDR2 YYEEEE, per germline. CDR3 nucleotide sequence: TGTGCCAGCAGCTACCTTCCTCGGAACACTGAAGCTTTCTTT. As protein: CASSYLPRNTEAFF.

This rearrangement joins TRBV2 to TRBJ2-2; 11 bases are shared with TRBD1. CDR3 length: 15 amino acids. Germline trimming cut 7 bases from V and 7 bases from J; bases unmatched to any gene: 8. The germline V gene has CDR1 SNHLY and CDR2 FYNNEI. CDR3 sequence reads: CASNIRTGGGGELFF. As DNA, the CDR3 is TGTGCCAGCAATATCCGGACAGGGGGCGGCGGGGAGCTGTTTTTT.

The genes are TRBV6-1 and TRBJ1-2, with D perhaps matching TRBD1 (6 bases). The CDR3 spans 14 residues. Germline values: CDR1 MNHNS, CDR2 SASEGT. The V and J ends lost 3 bases and 1 base respectively, with 9 bases between them. The CDR3 reads CASSEGGGNYGYTF. In DNA, the CDR3 is TGTGCCAGCAGTGAGGGGGGCGGTAACTATGGCTACACCTTC.

CDR3 sequence reads: CASSLDSYEQYF. CDR3 coding DNA: TGTGCCAGCAGCTTGGACTCCTACGAGCAGTACTTC. The gene calls are TRBV11-2 and TRBJ2-7; D call uncertain. Germline V gene sequence: CDR1 SGHAT, CDR2 FQNNGV. The CDR3 is 12 amino acids. V was trimmed by 3 bases and J by 0 bases, leaving 3 bases between them.

The chain combines TRBV27 with TRBJ2-4, with D possibly being TRBD2 (6 bases). CDR3 size: 15 residues. Trimming took off 5 bases at V and 2 bases at J, with 13 bases between the two ends. The V gene's germline CDR1 is MNHEY and CDR2 SMNVEV (reference sequence). The CDR3 region has the DNA TGTGCCAGCAGTCTTGGGGGGAAGACCAAAAACATTCAGTACTTC. Amino acid sequence: CASSLGGKTKNIQYF.

The rearrangement uses TRBV30 and TRBJ2-3; 11 nucleotides align to TRBD2. This CDR3 has 17 residues. Losses at the gene ends were 3 bases for V and 7 bases for J; bases not matched to a gene: 15. CDR1 and CDR2 (germline): GTSNPN, SVGIG (reference sequence). The CDR3 coding sequence is TGTGCCTGGAGCAAACACATAACTAGCGGGAGTATAAATACGCAGTATTTT. Protein sequence: CAWSKHITSGSINTQYF.

V and J are TRBV19 and TRBJ1-1; 9 positions match TRBD1. Trimming took 5 bases from V and 5 from J; bases not matched to a gene: 12. CDR3 length: 16 residues. The germline V gene encodes CDR1 LNHDA and CDR2 SQIVND (reference sequence). CDR3 protein: CASSPNPGQGRTEAFF. DNA for the CDR3: TGTGCCAGTAGTCCGAACCCGGGACAGGGACGTACTGAAGCTTTCTTT. The full variable domain, its missing parts supplied by reference TRBV19 and TRBJ1-1, is DGGITQSPKYLFRKEGQNVTLSCEQNLNHDAMYWYRQDPGQGLRLIYYSQIVNDFQKGDIAEGYSVSREKKESFPLTVTSAQKNPTAFYLCASSPNPGQGRTEAFFGQGTRLTVV.